This is a list of T cell receptor beta chains from one sample in a study of cytotoxic CD8 clonotypes in ibrutinib-treated CLL. Sequencing used immunoSEQ multiplex PCR; TCRdb keeps in-frame clones, though not all of them. Among under 200,000 clones listed, roughly 80% were seen once. The sample in question was PBMCs, obtained after 24 months of ibrutinib treatment. The receptors shown here come from a human donor with chronic lymphocytic leukemia. CDR3s include the opening cysteine and the closing phenylalanine or tryptophan. Fields, in order: D gene, clone size, J gene, V gene, CDR3 protein, CDR3 DNA. A D gene is named only where the DNA matches it firmly. Clone size is given for some rows only: seen once, a few or many times, or a class if the clone is expanded.

-,-,TRBJ1-5,TRBV6-1,CASSGHPNQPQHF,TGTGCCAGCAGCGGACACCCTAATCAGCCCCAGCATTTT
-,-,TRBJ1-1,TRBV5-4,CASSYLDRLNTEAFF,TGTGCCAGCAGCTACCTCGACAGGTTGAACACTGAAGCTTTCTTT
-,-,TRBJ2-5,TRBV29-1,CSVEPGKEEETQYF,TGCAGCGTTGAGCCCGGGAAAGAGGAGGAGACCCAGTACTTC
-,-,TRBJ1-5,TRBV5-6,CASRTGTDNQPQHF,TGTGCCAGCAGGACCGGGACGGACAATCAGCCCCAGCATTTT
-,-,TRBJ2-7,TRBV2,CASGYAYEQYF,TGTGCCAGCGGCTACGCCTACGAGCAGTACTTC
-,-,TRBJ2-3,TRBV7-2,CASSHPPTDTQYF,TGTGCCAGCAGCCATCCCCCCACCGATACGCAGTATTTT
TRBD1,-,TRBJ1-4,TRBV6-4,CASSDCGQGVERGPNEKLFF,TGTGCCAGCAGTGACTGCGGTCAGGGGGTAGAAAGGGGGCCTAATGAAAAACTGTTTTTT
-,-,TRBJ1-1,TRBV5-1,CASSFGGWNTEAFF,TGCGCCAGCAGCTTCGGGGGTTGGAACACTGAAGCTTTCTTT
TRBD1,-,TRBJ1-4,TRBV28,CASSRDRGEKLFF,TGTGCCAGCAGCCGGGACAGGGGGGAAAAACTGTTTTTT
-,-,TRBJ1-3,TRBV28,CASKVRGATIYF,TGTGCCAGCAAAGTACGAGGGGCCACCATATATTTT
TRBD2,-,TRBJ2-2,TRBV5-1,CASSLIFPILGLAGHTGELFF,TGCGCCAGCAGCTTAATCTTCCCCATACTTGGACTAGCGGGTCACACCGGGGAGCTGTTTTTT
-,-,TRBJ2-2,TRBV5-6,CASSLAAATGELFF,TGTGCCAGCAGCTTAGCGGCAGCCACCGGGGAGCTGTTTTTT
-,-,TRBJ1-5,TRBV30,CAWGRINQPQHF,TGTGCCTGGGGACGGATAAATCAGCCCCAGCATTTT
TRBD1,-,TRBJ2-3,TRBV5-6,CASSLVGTGTDTQYF,TGTGCCAGCAGCTTGGTAGGGACAGGCACAGATACGCAGTATTTT
TRBD2,-,TRBJ2-1,TRBV7-6,CASSHRLAGREQFF,TGTGCCAGCAGCCACCGACTAGCGGGAAGAGAGCAGTTCTTC
-,-,TRBJ2-3,TRBV11-3,CASSPNPADTQYF,TGTGCCAGCAGCCCTAACCCGGCAGATACGCAGTATTTT
-,-,TRBJ1-1,TRBV2,CASRKGDTEAFF,TGTGCCAGCAGAAAAGGGGACACTGAAGCTTTCTTT
-,-,TRBJ2-2,TRBV5-4,CASSIGGGELFF,TGTGCCAGCAGCATCGGGGGCGGGGAGCTGTTTTTT
-,-,TRBJ1-6,TRBV6-6,CASSYVQNSPLHF,TGTGCCAGCAGTTACGTCCAGAATTCACCCCTCCACTTT
-,-,TRBJ1-4,TRBV18,CASSPGSGGEKLFF,TGTGCCAGCTCACCGGGCTCGGGGGGCGAAAAACTGTTTTTT
TRBD2,-,TRBJ2-7,TRBV9,CASSVGGTSGAYEQYF,TGTGCCAGCAGCGTAGGAGGGACTAGCGGGGCCTACGAGCAGTACTTC
-,few,TRBJ1-3,TRBV30,CAWSVLANGNTIYF,TGTGCCTGGAGTGTATTGGCAAATGGAAACACCATATATTTT
TRBD2,-,TRBJ2-3,TRBV18,CASSPGTSGGATDTQYF,TGTGCCAGCTCACCGGGGACTAGCGGGGGGGCCACAGATACGCAGTATTTT
TRBD1,-,TRBJ2-2,TRBV7-9,CASSLTGGTTGELFF,TGTGCCAGCAGCTTGACAGGGGGAACGACCGGGGAGCTGTTTTTT
-,-,TRBJ2-7,TRBV7-3,CASSLTGSSYEQYF,TGTGCCAGCAGCTTAACGGGGAGCAGCTACGAGCAGTACTTC
-,few,TRBJ2-3,TRBV4-2,CASSQDQGDFGSGTDTQYF,TGTGCCAGCAGCCAAGATCAAGGGGACTTCGGGTCGGGGACGGATACGCAGTATTTT
-,-,TRBJ2-3,TRBV30,CACKPRADTQYF,TGTGCCTGCAAGCCGAGGGCAGATACGCAGTATTTT
-,-,TRBJ1-4,TRBV5-6,CASSFNEKLFF,TGTGCCAGCAGCTTTAATGAAAAACTGTTTTTT
-,-,TRBJ1-6,TRBV5-6,CASSPRQRGYNSPLHF,TGTGCCAGCAGCCCAAGGCAGAGGGGTTATAATTCACCCCTCCACTTT
-,-,TRBJ1-1,TRBV29-1,CSAALGQLNTEAFF,TGCAGCGCCGCCCTTGGACAGCTGAACACTGAAGCTTTCTTT
TRBD1,-,TRBJ1-5,TRBV18,CASSSEQGGNQPQHF,TGTGCCAGCTCATCCGAACAGGGGGGCAATCAGCCCCAGCATTTT
TRBD1,-,TRBJ1-1,TRBV5-1,CASSLGGTENTEAFF,TGCGCCAGCAGCTTGGGGGGGACAGAGAACACTGAAGCTTTCTTT
TRBD2,-,TRBJ2-1,TRBV6-6,CASSRTSNSYNEQFF,TGTGCCAGCAGCCGGACTAGCAACTCCTACAATGAGCAGTTCTTC
-,-,TRBJ1-1,TRBV4-3,CASSQESVGGGAFF,TGCGCCAGCAGCCAAGAATCGGTTGGGGGTGGGGCTTTCTTT
-,-,TRBJ2-2,TRBV4-2,CASSPVGANTGELFF,TGTGCCAGCAGCCCAGTGGGGGCGAACACCGGGGAGCTGTTTTTT
-,-,TRBJ2-7,TRBV6-5,CATRGRGKGYEQYF,TGTGCCACTAGGGGCAGGGGAAAAGGCTACGAGCAGTACTTC
-,-,TRBJ1-4,TRBV19,CASTLHSRATNEKLFF,TGTGCCAGTACCCTACACTCCCGTGCAACTAATGAAAAACTGTTTTTT
-,-,TRBJ2-1,TRBV7-7,CASSLLTRVDEQFF,TGTGCTAGCAGCTTACTGACTAGAGTTGATGAGCAGTTCTTC
-,-,TRBJ2-2,TRBV9,CASSVEGSTGELFF,TGTGCCAGCAGCGTTGAGGGGAGCACCGGGGAGCTGTTTTTT
-,-,TRBJ1-4,TRBV5-6,CASSFFGRVMEKLFF,TGTGCCAGCAGCTTTTTCGGCAGGGTAATGGAAAAACTGTTTTTT
-,-,TRBJ2-7,TRBV7-9,CASSSGMGMGEQYF,TGTGCCAGCAGCTCCGGAATGGGGATGGGGGAGCAGTACTTC
TRBD1,-,TRBJ2-3,TRBV19,CASSTGGPDTQYF,TGTGCCAGTAGTACAGGGGGCCCAGATACGCAGTATTTT
-,-,TRBJ2-3,TRBV6-1,CASSEWDTQYF,TGTGCCAGCAGTGAGTGGGATACGCAGTATTTT
-,-,TRBJ1-2,TRBV6-5,CASSYPDGAGYTF,TGTGCCAGCAGTTACCCCGACGGCGCAGGCTACACCTTC
-,-,TRBJ2-4,TRBV4-2,CASSQKMSGAEGNIQYF,TGTGCCAGCAGCCAGAAAATGTCCGGGGCTGAGGGGAACATTCAGTACTTC
-,many,TRBJ1-3,TRBV10-3,CAISDGSVGNTIYF,TGTGCCATCAGTGACGGTTCAGTAGGAAACACCATATATTTT
TRBD2,-,TRBJ2-2,TRBV5-6,CASSSWTSGRVRAGELFF,TGTGCCAGCAGCTCTTGGACTAGCGGGAGAGTCAGGGCCGGGGAGCTGTTTTTT
TRBD1,-,TRBJ1-2,TRBV6-5,CASSRDRERYYGYTF,TGTGCCAGCAGTCGGGACAGGGAACGGTACTATGGCTACACCTTC
-,-,TRBJ1-2,TRBV5-4,CASSPSNRDGYTF,TGTGCCAGCAGCCCATCCAACAGGGATGGCTACACCTTC
TRBD2,-,TRBJ2-5,TRBV6-5,CASKRTSGARETQYF,TGTGCCAGCAAAAGGACTAGCGGGGCTCGGGAGACCCAGTACTTC
TRBD1,-,TRBJ2-6,TRBV27,CASSLRDRLSGANVLTF,TGTGCCAGCAGCCTCCGGGACAGGCTCTCTGGGGCCAACGTCCTGACTTTC
TRBD1,-,TRBJ2-2,TRBV7-2,CASSARTGINTGELFF,TGTGCCAGCAGCGCCCGGACAGGGATCAACACCGGGGAGCTGTTTTTT
TRBD1,once,TRBJ1-2,TRBV28,CASSLWRGGGYGYTF,TGTGCCAGCAGTTTATGGAGAGGGGGCGGTTATGGCTACACCTTC